The sequence of this T cell receptor beta chain was determined in a study of T-cell reconstitution after alpha-beta-depleted transplantation in children. The ends lost 6 bases at V and 4 bases at J; junction bases unmatched: 7. This CDR3 is 16 amino acids long. Germline values: CDR1 MDHEN, CDR2 SYDVKM. Unique molecular identifiers were incorporated into the prepared TCRbeta library. Via MiXCR, TCRdb re-called the PCR reads, giving one row per CDR3 protein. The data show about 540,000 distinct CDR3 sequences, 18% seen once. This clonotype has a handful of counts. The sequencing used PBMCs from the stem cell graft donor, collected from the stem cell graft. The chain couples TRBV28 to TRBJ2-2; 11 nucleotides agree with TRBD2. This receptor was obtained from a human donor who donated a stem cell graft to a child with acute lymphoblastic leukemia. The CDR3 spells CASSPPLAGGTGELFF. For the CDR3, the DNA is TGTGCCAGCAGCCCCCCCCTAGCGGGAGGCACCGGGGAGCTGTTTTTT.